These 26 T cell receptor beta chains share one sample of origin, sequenced in a study of blood T cell repertoires in COVID-19. Sequencing was performed with immunoSEQ multiplex PCR; in TCRdb, only in-frame clones are kept and a portion is missing. The repertoire includes under 400,000 clones, around 88% of them detected once, and about 1.5% sits in the top ten. The sequenced material came from peripheral blood. Source of these receptors: a woman in her thirties with COVID-19, enrolled during active disease.

This clone was recorded a few times. The V call is TRBV19, the J call TRBJ1-3; D is unclear. The V gene's germline CDR1 is LNHDA and CDR2 SQIVND (reference sequence). The CDR3 spans 13 residues. Between the trimmed V and J ends, which lost 10 bases and 1 base, there was a span of 11 bases. Here the CDR3 DNA reads TGTGCCACTCGGAGGATATCTGGAAACACCATATATTTT. Translating gives CATRRISGNTIYF.

The chain has TRBV7-9 and TRBJ1-2; the D gene is possibly TRBD1 (6 bases). Germline V CDR1 and CDR2: SEHNR, FQNEAQ (reference sequence). The CDR3 length is 12 residues. The V gene lost 6 bases and the J gene lost 8 bases, with 13 bases spanning the gap. CDR3 residues: CASSFDQGGYTF. CDR3 nucleotide sequence: TGTGCCAGCAGTTTCGATCAGGGGGGCTACACCTTC.

The chain is built from TRBV19 and TRBJ2-3; 9 bases fit TRBD2. The CDR3 has 16 amino acids. Germline V gene lookup returns CDR1 LNHDA and CDR2 SQIVND (reference sequence). J gave up 2 bases and V 1 base, and 4 bases lay outside the gene matches. The CDR3 is CASSIGASGITDTQYF. DNA for the CDR3: TGTGCCAGTAGTATAGGGGCTAGCGGGATCACAGATACGCAGTATTTT.

The chain employs TRBV19 and TRBJ2-1, with D possibly being TRBD1 (6 bases). Deletions cut 5 bases from V and 6 bases from J, with 14 bases between. Germline CDR1 reads LNHDA; CDR2 reads SQIVND (reference sequence). CDR3 length equals 14 residues. The DNA for the CDR3 is TGTGCCAGTAGTGGGCAGGGGATGCGCAATGAGCAGTTCTTC. Amino acid sequence: CASSGQGMRNEQFF.

The chain has TRBV9 and TRBJ1-3; 8 bases are a match to TRBD1. The V and J ends lost 4 bases and 3 bases, in that order; junction bases with no gene match: 15. Per germline, CDR1 SGDLS and CDR2 YYNGEE. The CDR3 is 18 amino acids. CDR3 loop: CASSSPVGAGGLGNTIYF. CDR3 in DNA: TGTGCCAGCAGCTCACCCGTGGGGGCAGGGGGCCTTGGAAACACCATATATTTT.

CDR3 nucleotides: TGTGCCAGCAGTGAATGGGCCCCCAATCAGCCCCAGCATTTT. Translating gives CASSEWAPNQPQHF. The V gene is TRBV2, the J gene TRBJ1-5, with D uncertain. V was pared by 2 bases and J by 3 bases, with 8 bases between. Germline V gene data show CDR1 as SNHLY and CDR2 as FYNNEI. The CDR3 is 14 amino acids.

The sample holds a few counts of this clone. The CDR3 DNA follows: TGTGCCAGCAGTTTTGGCAAGCGGGGAATAGAGACCCAGTACTTC. Translating gives CASSFGKRGIETQYF. The V call is TRBV2, the J call TRBJ2-5; 7 nucleotides agree with TRBD2. This CDR3 has 15 residues. Looked up from germline, CDR1 is SNHLY and CDR2 is FYNNEI. V gave up 5 bases and J gave up 4 bases; unmatched junction bases: 10.

Regarding this clone: Additional DNA sequences in this sample encode the identical CDR3. This chain joins TRBV5-4 and TRBJ1-4; D might be TRBD1 (5 bases). The V gene's germline CDR1 is SGHNT and CDR2 YYREEE (reference sequence). V gave up 5 bases and J gave up 5 bases, with 16 bases separating them. This CDR3 has 15 residues. The CDR3: CASSPGGGTNEKLFF. CDR3 nucleotide sequence: TGTGCCAGCAGTCCTGGGGGGGGAACGAATGAAAAACTGTTTTTT.

J is TRBJ2-1 and V is TRBV5-1, with 8 positions matching TRBD2. The CDR3 totals 14 residues. The J segment lost 8 bases and the V segment lost 1 base, leaving 5 bases of the junction unmatched. Germline loops: CDR1 SGHRS, CDR2 YFSETQ. The CDR3 is CASSLKDGGDEQFF. The CDR3 DNA reads as TGCGCCAGCAGCTTGAAGGACGGGGGGGATGAGCAGTTCTTC.

The V and J genes are TRBV2 and TRBJ1-2; a weak D match, TRBD1 (6 bases). The germline V and J ends were trimmed by 4 bases and 4 bases, with 13 bases remaining between them. CDR1 is SNHLY and CDR2 is FYNNEI in the germline V gene. This CDR3 has 14 residues. This chain's CDR3 is CASSGGQGIYGYTF. CDR3 bases: TGTGCCAGCAGTGGTGGGCAGGGGATCTATGGCTACACCTTC.

In nucleotides, the CDR3 is TGTGCCAGCAGCCCGACACTGGCGGGGGGTCTCGAAGGCTACACCTTC. Its translation is CASSPTLAGGLEGYTF. This sequence joins TRBV13 and TRBJ1-2, with D possibly being TRBD1 (5 bases). The CDR3 has 16 amino acids. The V gene's germline CDR1 is PRHDT and CDR2 FYEKMQ (reference sequence). The V and J ends lost 5 bases and 8 bases respectively, with 24 bases between them.

The genes are TRBV2 and TRBJ2-5; D is perhaps TRBD1 (6 bases). The CDR3 contains 13 residues. Trimming took off 7 bases at V and 4 bases at J, with 13 bases between the two ends. Germline CDR1 is SNHLY and CDR2 is FYNNEI. CDR3 bases: TGTGCCAGCACCACCTTAGGGGGAGAGACCCAGTACTTC. This codes for CASTTLGGETQYF.

This rearrangement joins TRBV5-1 to TRBJ2-7; 12 bases match TRBD1. J was trimmed by 6 bases and V by 5 bases; bases with no gene match: 6. The CDR3 totals 14 residues. Germline assignment: CDR1 SGHRS and CDR2 YFSETQ. The CDR3 DNA follows: TGCGCCAGCAGGACGGGACAGGGGGCATCCGAGCAGTACTTC. Protein: CASRTGQGASEQYF.

V and J are TRBV6-5 and TRBJ1-6; 9 positions match TRBD1. V lost 4 bases, J lost 6 bases, and 7 bases stayed unmatched. The CDR3 is made up of 16 amino acids. Germline CDR1 and CDR2: MNHEY and SVGAGI. The CDR3 spells CASSFTGTGRNSPLHF. The DNA for the CDR3 is TGTGCCAGCAGTTTTACCGGGACAGGGCGTAATTCACCCCTCCACTTT.

This chain uses TRBV7-9 with TRBJ2-3; D gene ambiguous. V dropped 7 bases and J dropped 0 bases, with 11 bases sitting between them. CDR3 length equals 14 residues. Per germline, CDR1 SEHNR and CDR2 FQNEAQ (reference sequence). In nucleotides, the CDR3 is TGTGCCAGCACCCTAGAGACTAGCACAGATACGCAGTATTTT. It yields the protein CASTLETSTDTQYF. The full variable domain, in which reference TRBV7-9 and TRBJ2-3 provide the parts outside the CDR3, is DTGVSQNPRHKITKRGQNVTFRCDPISEHNRLYWYRQTLGQGPEFLTYFQNEAQLEKSRLLSDRFSAERPKGSFSTLEIQRTEQGDSAMYLCASTLETSTDTQYFGPGTRLTVL.

V is TRBV21-1 and J is TRBJ1-1. TRBV21-1 is classified as a pseudogene. The length of the CDR3 is 9 residues. The CDR3 spells CASRDRDSF. DNA of the CDR3: TGTGCCAGCAGAGATCGGGACTCCTTT.

The chain carries TRBV18 and TRBJ2-3; D gene ambiguous. Germline V lookup: CDR1 KGHSH, CDR2 LQKENI. V gave up 1 base and J gave up 5 bases, with 7 bases separating them. The CDR3 contains 13 residues. The CDR3 spells CASSPQTKDTQYF. The CDR3 nucleotides are TGTGCCAGCTCACCACAAACAAAAGATACGCAGTATTTT.

This chain links TRBV7-9 with TRBJ2-1; 11 bases match TRBD2. Germline CDR1 and CDR2: SEHNR and FQNEAQ (reference sequence). The CDR3 is made up of 17 amino acids. Trimming cost V 0 bases and J 8 bases; bases outside gene matches: 9. The CDR3: CASSLAWGTSGRDEQFF. CDR3 DNA: TGTGCCAGCAGCTTAGCGTGGGGGACTAGCGGAAGGGATGAGCAGTTCTTC.

The V and J genes are TRBV12-5 and TRBJ1-2, with TRBD1 identical over 8 bases. This CDR3 is 14 amino acids long. V lost 5 bases and J lost 8; bases outside the gene matches: 10. CDR1 is LGHNT, CDR2 FRNRAP, per germline. CDR3 nucleotide sequence: TGTGCTAGTGGTCCCCAGGGACAGGCCCGAGGCTACACCTTC. It encodes CASGPQGQARGYTF.

V and J are TRBV7-2 and TRBJ1-3; D possibly corresponds to TRBD1 (5 bases). V gave up 5 bases and J gave up 0 bases, with 17 bases separating them. Germline CDR1 reads SGHTA; CDR2 reads FQGNSA. CDR3 length: 17 amino acids. The CDR3 DNA follows: TGTGCCAGCAGCAGGTACACGACAGATTACTCTGGAAACACCATATATTTT. It translates to CASSRYTTDYSGNTIYF.

The CDR3 sequence is CASSQLWDYHQETQYF. The CDR3 coding sequence is TGTGCCAGCAGCCAGCTGTGGGACTACCACCAAGAGACCCAGTACTTC. This chain connects TRBV3-1 (or the pseudogene TRBV3-2) to TRBJ2-5, with 7 bases identical to TRBD2. Trimming removed 3 bases from V and 0 bases from J; junction bases left unmatched: 7. CDR1 and CDR2 (germline): LGHDT, YNNKEL (reference sequence). There are 16 residues in the CDR3.

The V call is TRBV2, the J call TRBJ2-5; maybe TRBD2 (6 bases). V was clipped by 7 bases and J by 2 bases, with 11 bases between them. This CDR3 is built from 13 residues. Germline V gene data show CDR1 as SNHLY and CDR2 as FYNNEI. The CDR3 DNA follows: TGTGCCAGCACCTTTGCGGGGCAAGAGACCCAGTACTTC. It encodes CASTFAGQETQYF.

The V gene is TRBV9, the J gene TRBJ2-3, with 9 bases lining up with TRBD1. After removal of 5 bases from V and 2 bases from J, the junction contained 6 bases not matched to a gene. The CDR3 length is 15 residues. Germline assignment: CDR1 SGDLS and CDR2 YYNGEE. The CDR3 DNA reads as TGTGCCAGCAGTCCGGGACAGGGTATCACAGATACGCAGTATTTT. It encodes CASSPGQGITDTQYF.

The chain carries TRBV19 and TRBJ1-1; D is perhaps TRBD1 (5 bases). The CDR3 length is 14 residues. The V end was cut by 8 bases, the J end by 0 bases, with 13 bases between. Germline CDR1 LNHDA, CDR2 SQIVND (reference sequence). CDR3 nucleotide sequence: TGTGCCAGTCTCCCGGGGGGTCTGAACACTGAAGCTTTCTTT. Translated, it gives CASLPGGLNTEAFF.

The gene calls are TRBV4-1 and TRBJ2-7; a weak D match, TRBD1 (5 bases). The CDR3 contains 13 residues. Trimming pared 5 bases from V and 5 bases from J, leaving 13 bases between. Germline loops: CDR1 MGHRA, CDR2 YSYEKL. Here the CDR3 DNA reads TGCGCCAGCAGCGATGACAGTCAGGACGAGCAGTACTTC. It encodes CASSDDSQDEQYF.

A single count supports this clone. The genes are TRBV21-1 and TRBJ2-4; TRBD1 is the table's D call and was not checked against the DNA. TRBV21-1 is annotated as a pseudogene. CDR3 length: 22 residues. The DNA of the CDR3 is TGTGCCAGCAGCAAACGTCTGTTCCGGGACAGGGGGCCGGCCGACTACTTAAACATTCAGTACTTC. Residues: CASSKRLFRDRGPADYLNIQYF.